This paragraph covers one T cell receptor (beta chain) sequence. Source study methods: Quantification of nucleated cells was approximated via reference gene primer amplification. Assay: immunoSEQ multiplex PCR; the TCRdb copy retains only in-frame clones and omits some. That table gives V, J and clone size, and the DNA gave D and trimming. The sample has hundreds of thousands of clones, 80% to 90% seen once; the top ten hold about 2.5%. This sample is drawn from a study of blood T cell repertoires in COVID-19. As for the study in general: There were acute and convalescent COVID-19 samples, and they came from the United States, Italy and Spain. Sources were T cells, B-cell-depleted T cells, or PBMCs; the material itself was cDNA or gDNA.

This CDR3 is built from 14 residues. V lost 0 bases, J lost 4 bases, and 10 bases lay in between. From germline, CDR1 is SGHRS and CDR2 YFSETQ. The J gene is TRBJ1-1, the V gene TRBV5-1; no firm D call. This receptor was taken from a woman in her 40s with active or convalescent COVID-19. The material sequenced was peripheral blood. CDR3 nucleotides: TGCGCCAGCAGCTTGGTTAGCGGGAGCACTGAAGCTTTCTTT. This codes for CASSLVSGSTEAFF.